Listed here are 15 T cell receptor beta chains from one sample, sequenced in a study of T cells after yellow fever vaccination. TCRdb used MiXCR to reprocess the 5' RACE reads, holding one entry per CDR3 protein. This repertoire shows some 110,000 distinct CDR3 sequences, about 7.8% found once; its top ten account for more than 2.5%. The input for sequencing was CD4+ T cells sorted from PBMCs, taken roughly 45 days after the first yellow fever vaccination. Receptors originate from a man between 18 and 29 years old who received the YFV17D yellow fever vaccine.

Ten or more counts support this clonotype. This chain joins TRBV28 and TRBJ1-5; 9 bases fit TRBD1. The J segment lost 4 bases and the V segment lost 3 bases, leaving 10 bases of the junction unmatched. CDR3 length: 17 residues. CDR1 is MDHEN and CDR2 is SYDVKM in the germline V gene. The CDR3 DNA reads TGTGCCAGCAGTTTCCCCACAGGGGGCATTGGAAATCAGCCCCAGCATTTT. Protein product: CASSFPTGGIGNQPQHF.

This clonotype was counted ten times or more. This chain joins TRBV20-1 and TRBJ1-1, with D possibly TRBD1 on 6 matching bases. The CDR3 totals 15 residues. The germline V gene has CDR1 DFQATT and CDR2 SNEGSKA (reference sequence). Trimming cost V 5 bases and J 7 bases, with 23 bases left between them. CDR3 sequence: CSAHGTQHVQGEAFF. The CDR3 DNA sequence: TGCAGTGCTCATGGGACACAGCATGTTCAAGGTGAAGCTTTCTTT.

V gene TRBV5-4 combines with J gene TRBJ2-5, with no clear D. Per the germline V gene, CDR1 is SGHNT and CDR2 is YYREEE (reference sequence). The CDR3 is 15 amino acids. V was shortened by 3 bases and J by 1 base, with 13 bases between the two germline ends. CDR3 protein: CASSSWVRGQETQYF. CDR3 in DNA: TGTGCCAGCAGCTCATGGGTTCGCGGCCAAGAGACCCAGTACTTC.

This clonotype was seen ten or more times. The chain employs TRBV5-5 and TRBJ1-1; D remains unclear. Per germline, CDR1 SGHKS and CDR2 YYEKEE (reference sequence). Trimming left V 4 bases short and J 11 bases short, with 24 bases between. The CDR3 sequence is 15 residues long. The CDR3 sequence is CASSPLWEVRISAFF. The CDR3 nucleotides read TGTGCCAGCAGCCCCTTATGGGAGGTTAGGATCAGTGCTTTCTTT. Drawing the rest from reference TRBV5-5 and TRBJ1-1, the complete variable domain is DAGVTQSPTHLIKTRGQQVTLRCSPISGHKSVSWYQQVLGQGPQFIFQYYEKEERGRGNFPDRFSARQFPNYSSELNVNALLLGDSALYLCASSPLWEVRISAFFGQGTRLTVV.

This clonotype was counted many times. The chain combines TRBV12-3 or TRBV12-4 with TRBJ2-7, with 8 bases aligning to TRBD2. This CDR3 has 14 residues. V was pared by 7 bases and J by 0 bases, with 5 bases of the junction left unmatched. CDR3 sequence reads: CASKSGGSSYEQYF. In nucleotides, the CDR3 is TGTGCCAGCAAAAGCGGGGGTAGCTCCTACGAGCAGTACTTC.

This chain joins TRBV23-1 and TRBJ2-1, with D uncertain. TRBV23-1 is recorded as an ORF, its role being uncertain. The V end was cut by 0 bases, the J end by 10 bases, with 10 bases between. This CDR3 is 13 amino acids long. The CDR3 protein is CASSQSTHSEQFF. CDR3 bases: TGCGCCAGCAGTCAATCCACCCACTCCGAGCAGTTCTTC.

The sample holds a few counts of this clonotype. The J gene is TRBJ1-3, the V gene TRBV18, with 8 bases identical to TRBD1. Germline V lookup: CDR1 KGHSH, CDR2 LQKENI. The CDR3 has 17 amino acids. V lost 3 bases, J lost 2 bases, and 9 bases stayed unmatched. The CDR3 protein is CASSPLNGQGTGNTIYF. The CDR3 coding sequence is TGTGCCAGCTCACCTTTAAACGGACAGGGCACTGGAAACACCATATATTTT.

This clonotype has a count of ten or more. The V and J genes are TRBV5-1 and TRBJ2-3; the D gene is possibly TRBD2 (5 bases). V was trimmed by 0 bases and J by 6 bases, leaving 8 bases between them. Germline CDR1 SGHRS, CDR2 YFSETQ. The CDR3 has 13 residues. The CDR3 reads CASSLGVADTQYF. CDR3 sequence (DNA): TGCGCCAGCAGCTTGGGGGTAGCGGATACGCAGTATTTT.

V usage is TRBV4-3 and J usage is TRBJ1-1; D remains ambiguous. The CDR3 is 15 amino acids. Germline V gives CDR1 LGHNA, CDR2 YSLEER. Trimming pared 3 bases from V and 4 bases from J, leaving 15 bases between. CDR3 nucleotides: TGCGCCAGCAGCCACGCTGCTCTCAGGAGCACTGAAGCTTTCTTT. This codes for CASSHAALRSTEAFF.

This clonotype was counted ten times or more. The CDR3: CASSQDQVTGELFF. CDR3 coding DNA: TGCGCCAGCAGCCAAGATCAAGTAACCGGGGAGCTGTTTTTT. The chain carries TRBV4-3 and TRBJ2-2; D gene ambiguous. Germline-derived CDR1 and CDR2 are LGHNA and YSLEER. The CDR3 is made up of 14 amino acids. The V end was cut by 0 bases, the J end by 5 bases, with 7 bases between.

A remark on this clonotype: A much larger clone sits a single nucleotide away, making a read error possible. The chain employs TRBV4-2 and TRBJ2-3; D gene ambiguous. This CDR3 contains 13 residues. Per germline, CDR1 LGHNA and CDR2 YNFKEQ. The CDR3 DNA sequence: TGTGCCACCAGCCAACCTGGACCAGATACGCAGTATTTT. Amino acids: CATSQPGPDTQYF.

This chain connects TRBV5-4 to TRBJ2-5; D is possibly TRBD2 (7 bases). The CDR3 length is 16 residues. Per germline, CDR1 SGHNT and CDR2 YYREEE (reference sequence). Trimming removed 2 bases from V and 3 bases from J, with 17 bases in between. The CDR3 region has the DNA TGTGCCAGCAGCTTTGGGGGGGCGAGGGCCGAAGAGACCCAGTACTTC. Its translation: CASSFGGARAEETQYF.

This clonotype was observed at least ten times. The V gene is TRBV4-3, the J gene TRBJ1-6; D remains ambiguous. CDR3 length equals 18 residues. V dropped 1 base and J dropped 4 bases, with 17 bases sitting between them. Germline CDR1 reads LGHNA; CDR2 reads YSLEER. The CDR3, as DNA: TGCGCCAGCAGCCAAGTGCCAATTTGGCTCGGGTATAATTCACCCCTCCACTTT. Translating gives CASSQVPIWLGYNSPLHF.

This clonotype was recorded at least ten times. The chain has TRBV4-2 and TRBJ2-5; a weak D match, TRBD2 (5 bases). Germline assignment: CDR1 LGHNA and CDR2 YNFKEQ. V lost 4 bases and J 1 base, leaving 16 bases between the germline ends. The CDR3 is 16 amino acids. In DNA form, the CDR3 reads TGTGCCAGCAGCCTTACCCTCGAGGGAACCCAAGAGACCCAGTACTTC. It is translated as CASSLTLEGTQETQYF.

With respect to this clonotype: This sequence may be a read error, since a much larger clone differs from it by one base. Written as DNA, the CDR3 is TGCGCCAGCTTCGTGACTAGCTTGTTCTTC. As protein: CASFVTSLFF. V gene TRBV5-1 combines with J gene TRBJ2-1; 7 bases are shared with TRBD2. After removal of 7 bases from V and 15 bases from J, the junction contained 7 bases not matched to a gene. Germline CDR1 reads SGHRS; CDR2 reads YFSETQ. The CDR3 runs 10 residues.